The 15 T cell receptor beta chains below come from one sample, sequenced in a study of blood T cell repertoires in COVID-19. Sequencing was performed with immunoSEQ multiplex PCR; in TCRdb, only in-frame clones are kept and a portion is missing. The table lists about 9,200 clones, 80% to 90% of them singletons. The sample consisted of peripheral blood. The source is a man aged 55 to 70 with acute or convalescent COVID-19.

The rearrangement uses TRBV27 and TRBJ2-2; D is unresolved. The CDR3 extends over 14 amino acids. V was trimmed by 5 bases and J by 2 bases, leaving 9 bases between them. CDR1 MNHEY and CDR2 SMNVEV come from the germline V gene (reference sequence). CDR3 DNA: TGTGCCAGCAGTACACAATTAAACACCGGGGAGCTGTTTTTT. Protein sequence: CASSTQLNTGELFF.

This sequence joins TRBV5-8 and TRBJ2-3; D gene unclear. CDR1 and CDR2 from the germline V gene are SGHTS and YDEGEE. Trimming removed 2 bases at V and 3 bases at J, with 10 bases between. The CDR3 is made up of 14 amino acids. CDR3 coding DNA: TGTGCCAGCAGCTTATCTTCTTCGACAGATACGCAGTATTTT. As protein: CASSLSSSTDTQYF.

This chain links TRBV4-1 with TRBJ2-7, with D hard to call. CDR1 MGHRA and CDR2 YSYEKL come from the germline V gene. V lost 0 bases to trimming and J lost 2 bases, with 5 bases between them. This CDR3 spans 13 amino acids. Here the CDR3 reads CASSQDITYEQYV. The CDR3 coding sequence is TGCGCCAGCAGCCAAGACATCACCTACGAGCAGTACGTC.

In this sample, this clone turned up a few times. The chain joins TRBV16 to TRBJ1-5, with 8 bases identical to TRBD1. Germline trimming cut 4 bases from V and 4 bases from J; bases unmatched to any gene: 9. Germline values: CDR1 KGHSY, CDR2 FQNENV. The CDR3 length is 16 residues. The CDR3: CASSPTDTGGNQPQHF. In DNA, the CDR3 is TGTGCCAGCAGCCCTACCGATACAGGGGGTAATCAGCCCCAGCATTTT. Combining the CDR3 with reference TRBV16 and TRBJ1-5 gives the whole variable domain GEEVAQTPKHLVRGEGQKAKLYCAPIKGHSYVFWYQQVLKNEFKFLISFQNENVFDETGMPKERFSAKCLPNSPCSLEIQATKLEDSAVYFCASSPTDTGGNQPQHFGDGTRLSIL.

The CDR3 sequence is CASSPLTGNTEAFF. The DNA of the CDR3 is TGTGCCAGCAGTCCCCTGACAGGGAACACTGAAGCTTTCTTT. The chain combines TRBV27 with TRBJ1-1; maybe TRBD1 (6 bases). CDR3 length equals 14 residues. V shed 5 bases and J shed 1 base, with 11 bases lying between them. Germline CDR1 reads MNHEY; CDR2 reads SMNVEV (reference sequence).

The chain has TRBV6-6 and TRBJ1-6; D gene ambiguous. Trimming took off 8 bases at V and 0 bases at J, with 5 bases between the two ends. Germline lookup yields CDR1 MNHNY and CDR2 SVGAGI (reference sequence). The CDR3 has 13 residues. The CDR3 bases are TGTGCCAGCTGGAGCTCCTATAATTCACCCCTCCACTTT. Its protein product is CASWSSYNSPLHF.

The gene calls are TRBV24-1 and TRBJ1-5; 9 bases fit TRBD1. Germline values: CDR1 KGHDR, CDR2 SFDVKD. This CDR3 contains 17 residues. The junction had 7 bases not matched to a gene; V was cut back by 3 bases and J by 2 bases. For the CDR3, the DNA is TGTGCCACCAGTGATGACACAGGGGGCAAAGGCAATCAGCCCCAGCATTTT. This sequence encodes CATSDDTGGKGNQPQHF.

This clone appeared once. V and J are TRBV11-2 and TRBJ2-1; D might be TRBD2 (5 bases). Germline V gene data show CDR1 as SGHAT and CDR2 as FQNNGV. The CDR3 is 14 residues long. Trimming shortened V by 0 bases and J by 3 bases, and 6 bases separated the two germline ends. The CDR3: CASSLDGNYNEQFF. CDR3 coding DNA: TGTGCCAGCAGCTTAGACGGGAACTACAATGAGCAGTTCTTC. The full variable domain, rest sourced from reference TRBV11-2 and TRBJ2-1, is EAGVAQSPRYKIIEKRQSVAFWCNPISGHATLYWYQQILGQGPKLLIQFQNNGVVDDSQLPKDRFSAERLKGVDSTLKIQPAKLEDSAVYLCASSLDGNYNEQFFGPGTRLTVL.

The chain employs TRBV7-2 and TRBJ1-2; 7 positions match TRBD1. V shed 5 bases, J shed 10 bases, and the junction held 10 bases outside the gene matches. The CDR3 runs 13 residues. Germline values: CDR1 SGHTA, CDR2 FQGNSA. The CDR3 protein is CASSSRQGSDYTF. The CDR3 nucleotides are TGTGCCAGCAGCAGCAGACAGGGTTCTGACTACACCTTC. The entire variable domain, with the rest obtained from reference TRBV7-2 and TRBJ1-2, is as follows: GAGVSQSPSNKVTEKGKDVELRCDPISGHTALYWYRQSLGQGLEFLIYFQGNSAPDKSGLPSDRFSAERTGGSVSTLTIQRTQQEDSAVYLCASSSRQGSDYTFGSGTRLTVV.

The gene calls are TRBV27 and TRBJ2-3, with D uncertain. V dropped 5 bases and J dropped 3 bases, with 15 bases sitting between them. The CDR3 length is 15 residues. CDR1 and CDR2 from the germline V gene are MNHEY and SMNVEV (reference sequence). CDR3 nucleotide sequence: TGTGCCAGCAGTCCCCGAGGCCCGGCTACAGATACGCAGTATTTT. Its translation is CASSPRGPATDTQYF.

This clone occurred a few times. V gene TRBV19 combines with J gene TRBJ1-1, with TRBD1 identical over 7 bases. Germline V lookup: CDR1 LNHDA, CDR2 SQIVND (reference sequence). V dropped 7 bases and J dropped 0; count of bases not matched to a gene: 14. The CDR3 runs to 17 residues. This CDR3 reads CASKTGQRTTMNTEAFF. Here the CDR3 DNA reads TGTGCCAGTAAAACGGGACAGAGAACGACCATGAACACTGAAGCTTTCTTT.

This clone was observed a handful of times. The chain uses TRBV4-1 and TRBJ1-5; TRBD1 aligns across 7 bases. The CDR3 has 16 residues. CDR1 MGHRA and CDR2 YSYEKL come from the germline V gene. The V and J ends lost 0 bases and 4 bases, in that order; junction bases with no gene match: 6. The CDR3 region is CASSQDLTGKNQPQHF. The DNA for the CDR3 is TGCGCCAGCAGCCAAGATCTGACAGGGAAAAATCAGCCCCAGCATTTT.

This clone was seen more than once but under ten times. The chain carries TRBV28 and TRBJ1-2, with D perhaps matching TRBD1 (5 bases). Germline V gene data show CDR1 as MDHEN and CDR2 as SYDVKM. V was shortened by 7 bases and J by 4 bases, with 10 bases between the two germline ends. This CDR3 comprises 12 residues. CDR3: CASTNGGYGYTF. CDR3 in DNA: TGTGCCAGCACAAACGGGGGCTATGGCTACACCTTC.

CDR3 protein: CASTIPTGGSGPGANVLTF. CDR3 in DNA: TGTGCCAGCACTATACCGACAGGGGGAAGTGGGCCTGGGGCCAACGTCCTGACTTTC. This chain joins TRBV28 and TRBJ2-6, with TRBD1 matching over 9 bases. The V gene end was trimmed by 7 bases and the J gene end by 2 bases; junction bases not matched to a gene: 15. The germline CDR1 and CDR2 sequences are MDHEN and SYDVKM. CDR3 length: 19 residues.

The chain uses TRBV6-5 and TRBJ1-1; D remains unclear. V was clipped by 6 bases and J by 0 bases, with 11 bases between them. The CDR3 has 14 amino acids. Germline lookup yields CDR1 MNHEY and CDR2 SVGAGI. The CDR3: CASRTNTMNTEAFF. As DNA, the CDR3 is TGTGCCAGCAGGACAAACACAATGAACACTGAAGCTTTCTTT.